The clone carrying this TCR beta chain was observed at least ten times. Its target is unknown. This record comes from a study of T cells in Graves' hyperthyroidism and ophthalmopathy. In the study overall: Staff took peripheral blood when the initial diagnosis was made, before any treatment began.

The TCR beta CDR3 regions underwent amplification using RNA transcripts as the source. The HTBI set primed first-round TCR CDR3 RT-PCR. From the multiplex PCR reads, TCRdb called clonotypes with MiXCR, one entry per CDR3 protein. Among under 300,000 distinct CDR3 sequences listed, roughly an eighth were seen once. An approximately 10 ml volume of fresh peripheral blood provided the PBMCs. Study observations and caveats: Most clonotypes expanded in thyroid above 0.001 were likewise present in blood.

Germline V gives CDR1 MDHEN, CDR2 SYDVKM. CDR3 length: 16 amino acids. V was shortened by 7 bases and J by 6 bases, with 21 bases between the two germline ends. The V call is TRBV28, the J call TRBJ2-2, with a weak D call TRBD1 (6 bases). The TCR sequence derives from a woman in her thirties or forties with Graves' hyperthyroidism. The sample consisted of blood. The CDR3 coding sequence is TGTGCCAGCACCTTACACGATACAGGGCGGGCCGGGGAGCTGTTTTTT. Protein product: CASTLHDTGRAGELFF.